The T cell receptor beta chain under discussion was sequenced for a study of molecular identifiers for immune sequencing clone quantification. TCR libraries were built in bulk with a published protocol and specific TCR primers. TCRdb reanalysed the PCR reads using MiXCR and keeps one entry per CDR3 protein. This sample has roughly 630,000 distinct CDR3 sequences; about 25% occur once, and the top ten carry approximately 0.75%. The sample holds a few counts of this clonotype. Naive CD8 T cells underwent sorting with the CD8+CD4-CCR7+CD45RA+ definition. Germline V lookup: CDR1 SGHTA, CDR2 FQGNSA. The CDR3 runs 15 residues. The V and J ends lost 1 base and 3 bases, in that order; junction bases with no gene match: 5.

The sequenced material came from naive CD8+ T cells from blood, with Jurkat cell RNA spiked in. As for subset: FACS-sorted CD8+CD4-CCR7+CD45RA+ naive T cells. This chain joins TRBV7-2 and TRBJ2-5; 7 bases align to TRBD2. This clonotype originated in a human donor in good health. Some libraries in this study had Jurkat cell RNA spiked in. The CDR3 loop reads CASSLVGGLKETQYF. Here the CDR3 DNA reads TGTGCCAGCAGCTTAGTTGGGGGACTAAAAGAGACCCAGTACTTC.